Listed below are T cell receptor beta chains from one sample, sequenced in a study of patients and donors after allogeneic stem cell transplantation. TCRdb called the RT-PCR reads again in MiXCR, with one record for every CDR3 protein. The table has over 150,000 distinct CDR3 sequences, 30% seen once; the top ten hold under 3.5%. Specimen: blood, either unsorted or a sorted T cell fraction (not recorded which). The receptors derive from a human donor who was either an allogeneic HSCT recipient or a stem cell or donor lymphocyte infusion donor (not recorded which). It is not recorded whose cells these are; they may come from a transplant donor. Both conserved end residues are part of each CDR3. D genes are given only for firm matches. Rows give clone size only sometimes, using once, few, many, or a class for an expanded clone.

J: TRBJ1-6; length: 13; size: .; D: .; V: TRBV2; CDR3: CASSAAGGSPLHF; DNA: TGTGCCAGCAGTGCGGCAGGCGGTTCACCCCTCCACTTT
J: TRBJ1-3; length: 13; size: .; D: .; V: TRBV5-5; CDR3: CASRQVSGNTIYF; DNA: TGTGCCAGCAGGCAGGTTTCTGGAAACACCATATATTTT
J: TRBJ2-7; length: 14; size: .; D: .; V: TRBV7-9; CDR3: CASSGRDRYYEQYF; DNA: TGTGCCAGCAGCGGACGGGACCGATACTACGAGCAGTACTTC
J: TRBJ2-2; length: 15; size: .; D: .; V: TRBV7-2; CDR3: CASSLAGLNTGELFF; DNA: TGTGCCAGCAGCTTAGCGGGATTGAACACCGGGGAGCTGTTTTTT
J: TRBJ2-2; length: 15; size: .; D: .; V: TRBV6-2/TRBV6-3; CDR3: CASSYSWTRGGELFF; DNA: TGTGCCAGCAGTTACTCGTGGACCAGGGGCGGGGAGCTGTTTTTT
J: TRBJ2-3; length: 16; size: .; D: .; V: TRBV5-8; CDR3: CASSPGKSSGTDTQYF; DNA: TGTGCCAGCAGCCCAGGGAAGAGTTCGGGCACAGATACGCAGTATTTT
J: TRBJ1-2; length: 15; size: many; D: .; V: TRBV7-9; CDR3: CASSLGVGGPGGYTF; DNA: TGTGCCAGCAGCTTAGGGGTAGGAGGACCTGGTGGCTACACCTTC
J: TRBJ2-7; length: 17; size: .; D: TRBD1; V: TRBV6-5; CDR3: CASSYSSGGQGSYEQYF; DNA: TGTGCCAGCAGTTACTCGAGTGGGGGACAGGGGTCCTACGAGCAGTACTTC
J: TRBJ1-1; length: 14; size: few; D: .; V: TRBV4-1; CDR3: CASSLGPSNTEAFF; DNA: TGCGCCAGCAGCCTGGGCCCATCGAACACTGAAGCTTTCTTT
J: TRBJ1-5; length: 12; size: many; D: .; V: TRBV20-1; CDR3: CSGRQGNQPQHF; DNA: TGCAGTGGTCGCCAGGGCAATCAGCCCCAGCATTTT
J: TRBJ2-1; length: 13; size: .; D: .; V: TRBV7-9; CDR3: CASSRGQYNEQFF; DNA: TGTGCCAGCAGCCGGGGGCAATACAATGAGCAGTTCTTC
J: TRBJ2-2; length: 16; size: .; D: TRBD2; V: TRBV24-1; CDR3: CATSDSGLGKAGELFF; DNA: TGTGCCACCAGTGACTCGGGACTAGGGAAGGCCGGGGAGCTGTTTTTT
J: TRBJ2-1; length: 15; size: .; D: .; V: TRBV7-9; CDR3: CASSLDLGYSNEQFF; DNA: TGTGCCAGCAGCTTAGATTTAGGCTATTCCAATGAGCAGTTCTTC
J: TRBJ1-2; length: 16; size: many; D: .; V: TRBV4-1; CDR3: CASSQPGLAPIYGYTF; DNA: TGCGCCAGCAGCCAGCCGGGACTCGCGCCGATCTATGGCTACACCTTC
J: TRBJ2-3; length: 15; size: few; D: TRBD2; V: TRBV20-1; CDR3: CSASPEREDRDTQYF; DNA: TGCAGTGCTAGCCCGGAGCGGGAGGATAGAGATACGCAGTATTTT
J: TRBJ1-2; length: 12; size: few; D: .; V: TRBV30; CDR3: CAGSLGSYGYTF; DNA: TGTGCCGGGTCATTGGGAAGTTATGGCTACACCTTC
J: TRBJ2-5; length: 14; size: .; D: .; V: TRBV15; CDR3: CATSRVAFQETQYF; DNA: TGTGCCACCAGCAGAGTGGCCTTCCAAGAGACCCAGTACTTC
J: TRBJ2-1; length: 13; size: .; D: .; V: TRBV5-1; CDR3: CASSLRIDNEQFF; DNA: TGCGCCAGCAGCTTGCGGATAGACAATGAGCAGTTCTTC
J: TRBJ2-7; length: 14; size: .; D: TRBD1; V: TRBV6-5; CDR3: CASSYGDSPYEQYF; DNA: TGTGCCAGCAGTTACGGGGACAGCCCCTACGAGCAGTACTTC
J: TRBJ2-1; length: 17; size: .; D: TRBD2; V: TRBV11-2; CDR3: CASSLWVAGDKAREQFF; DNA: TGTGCCAGCAGCTTGTGGGTAGCGGGAGACAAAGCTCGTGAGCAGTTCTTC
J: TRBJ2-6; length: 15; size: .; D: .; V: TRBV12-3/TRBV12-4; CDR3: CASTYPGTPANVLTF; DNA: TGTGCCAGCACCTACCCAGGGACACCGGCCAACGTCCTGACTTTC
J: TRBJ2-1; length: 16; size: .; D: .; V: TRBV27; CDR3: CASSLRPTPTGNEQFF; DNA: TGTGCCAGCAGTTTACGACCGACTCCCACGGGGAATGAGCAGTTCTTC
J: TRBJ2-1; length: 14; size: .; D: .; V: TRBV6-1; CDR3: CASSEAGSSEGKFF; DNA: TGTGCCAGCAGTGAAGCGGGGTCCTCGGAGGGGAAGTTCTTC
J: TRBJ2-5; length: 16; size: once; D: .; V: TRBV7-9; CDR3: CASSLRRGPSQETQYF; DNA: TGTGCCAGCAGTCTACGGCGGGGTCCCTCACAAGAGACCCAGTACTTC
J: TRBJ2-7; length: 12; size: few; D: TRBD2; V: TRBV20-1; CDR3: CSAPSGINEQYF; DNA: TGCAGTGCTCCTAGCGGGATCAACGAGCAGTACTTC
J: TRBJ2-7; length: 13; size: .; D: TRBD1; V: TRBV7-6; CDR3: CASGQGISYEQYF; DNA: TGTGCCAGCGGACAGGGGATTTCCTACGAGCAGTACTTC
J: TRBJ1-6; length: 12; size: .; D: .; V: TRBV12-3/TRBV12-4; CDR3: CASKQGASPLHF; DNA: TGTGCCAGCAAACAGGGTGCTTCACCCCTCCACTTT
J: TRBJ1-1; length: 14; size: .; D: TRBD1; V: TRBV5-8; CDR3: CASSHGQGYTEAFF; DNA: TGTGCCAGCAGCCACGGACAGGGGTACACTGAAGCTTTCTTT
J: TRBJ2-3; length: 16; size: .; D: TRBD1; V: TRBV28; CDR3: CVSSFAGTGDGDTQYF; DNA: TGTGTCAGCAGTTTCGCCGGGACAGGGGATGGAGATACGCAGTATTTT
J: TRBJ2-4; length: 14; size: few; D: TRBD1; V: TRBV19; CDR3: CASSTPGQGNIQYF; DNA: TGTGCCAGTAGTACTCCGGGACAGGGAAACATTCAGTACTTC
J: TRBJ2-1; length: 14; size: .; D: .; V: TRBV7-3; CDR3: CASSLTPVGGEQFF; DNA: TGTGCCAGCAGCTTAACTCCCGTAGGGGGTGAGCAGTTCTTC
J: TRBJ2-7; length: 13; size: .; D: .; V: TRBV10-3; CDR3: CAISEQGSYEQYF; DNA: TGTGCCATCAGTGAACAGGGATCCTACGAGCAGTACTTC
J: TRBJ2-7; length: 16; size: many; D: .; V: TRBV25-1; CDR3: CASSESGRGIPYEQYF; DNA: TGTGCCAGCAGTGAATCCGGCAGGGGCATCCCCTACGAGCAGTACTTC
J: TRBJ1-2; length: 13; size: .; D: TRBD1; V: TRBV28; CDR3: CASSVTGGYGYTF; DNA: TGTGCCAGCAGTGTAACAGGGGGCTATGGCTACACCTTC
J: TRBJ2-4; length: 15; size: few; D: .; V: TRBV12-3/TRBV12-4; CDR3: CASRSRRLAKNIQYF; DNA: TGTGCCAGCAGGTCTAGACGCTTAGCCAAAAACATTCAGTACTTC
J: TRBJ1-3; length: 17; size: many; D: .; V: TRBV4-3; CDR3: CASSQEAVGGLGNTIYF; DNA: TGCGCCAGCAGCCAAGAAGCGGTCGGGGGGTTAGGAAACACCATATATTTT
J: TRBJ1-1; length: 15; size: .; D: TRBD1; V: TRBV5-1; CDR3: CASSVPETGYTEAFF; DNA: TGCGCCAGCAGCGTACCGGAGACAGGGTACACTGAAGCTTTCTTT
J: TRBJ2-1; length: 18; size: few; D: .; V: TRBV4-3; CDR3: CASSQDPPAPSSYNEQFF; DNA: TGCGCCAGCAGCCAAGATCCTCCAGCGCCGAGCTCCTACAATGAGCAGTTCTTC
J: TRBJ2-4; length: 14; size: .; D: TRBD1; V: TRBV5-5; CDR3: CASRLGGAGNIQYF; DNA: TGTGCCAGCAGATTAGGGGGCGCAGGGAACATTCAGTACTTC
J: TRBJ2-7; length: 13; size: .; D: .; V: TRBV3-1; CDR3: CASSQVSAAEQYF; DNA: TGTGCCAGCAGCCAAGTGTCAGCGGCCGAGCAGTACTTC
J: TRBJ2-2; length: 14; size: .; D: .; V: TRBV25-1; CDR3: CASTGQGFTGELFF; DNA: TGTGCCAGCACGGGCCAGGGATTCACCGGGGAGCTGTTTTTT
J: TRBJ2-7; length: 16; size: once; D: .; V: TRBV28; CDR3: CASSPPLGMPSYEQYF; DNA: TGTGCCAGCAGTCCCCCCTTGGGGATGCCCTCCTACGAGCAGTACTTC
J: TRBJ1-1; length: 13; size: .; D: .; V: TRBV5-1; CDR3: CASRPGETTEAFF; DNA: TGCGCCAGCAGACCAGGGGAGACCACTGAAGCTTTCTTT